A single sample gave rise to the 2 T cell receptor beta chains below, sequenced in a study of OX40 agonist ivuxolimab in advanced cancers. Sequencing was performed with immunoSEQ multiplex PCR; in TCRdb, only in-frame clones are kept and a portion is missing. The profile shows over 55,000 clones, approximately 94% of them singletons. The sample here was CD4+ or CD8+ T cells sorted from blood, taken in a trial of the OX40 agonist ivuxolimab. The receptor source for this set is an adult with an advanced solid tumor such as melanoma, head and neck, liver or kidney cancer.

This chain connects TRBV4-3 to TRBJ2-1; 11 nucleotides line up with TRBD2. The germline CDR1 and CDR2 sequences are LGHNA and YSLEER. The CDR3 length is 15 residues. The V gene end was trimmed by 0 bases and the J gene end by 6 bases; junction bases not matched to a gene: 1. This CDR3 reads CASSQEGTSGNEQFF. CDR3 bases: TGCGCCAGCAGCCAAGAGGGGACTAGCGGCAATGAGCAGTTCTTC.

This rearrangement joins TRBV7-8 to TRBJ2-5; 10 bases are shared with TRBD1. Unmatched junction bases numbered 10, after V lost 0 bases and J lost 0 bases. CDR1 is SGHVS and CDR2 is FQNEAQ in the germline V gene. This CDR3 contains 19 residues. CDR3 sequence: CASSLAEEDRGAYQETQYF. CDR3 bases: TGTGCCAGCAGCTTAGCCGAAGAGGACAGGGGGGCGTACCAAGAGACCCAGTACTTC.